What follows are 6 T cell receptor beta chains derived from one specimen sequenced in a study of glioma-infiltrating T cells. Using RNA template, CDR3s of TCR alpha and beta were amplified with iRepertoire arm-PCR. MiXCR, applied by TCRdb to the multiplex PCR reads, yields one record per CDR3 protein. The data show about 410,000 distinct CDR3 sequences, approximately 42% seen once. The specimen sequenced was glioma tissue, nonneoplastic brain tissue, or PBMCs (not recorded which). The receptors shown here come from a human donor with low-grade glioma or glioblastoma, undergoing nonglioma brain surgery, or in good health (not recorded which).

This chain links TRBV6-2 or TRBV6-3 with TRBJ1-1; the D gene is possibly TRBD1 (5 bases). Germline V gene sequence: CDR1 MNHEY, CDR2 SVGEGT. V shed 8 bases and J shed 0 bases, with 22 bases lying between them. CDR3 length: 17 amino acids. The CDR3 sequence is CASGPLPGRNLNTEAFF. The CDR3, as DNA: TGTGCCAGCGGTCCGCTTCCGGGACGGAACCTGAACACTGAAGCTTTCTTT.

The table lists this clonotype with a few counts. V usage is TRBV28 and J usage is TRBJ1-2; the D gene is possibly TRBD1 (5 bases). Between the trimmed V and J ends, which lost 2 bases and 4 bases, there was a span of 11 bases. The CDR3 consists of 14 residues. CDR1 MDHEN and CDR2 SYDVKM come from the germline V gene. For the CDR3, the DNA is TGTGCCAGCAGTTTAAATGCGGGGGTCTATGGCTACACCTTC. It yields the protein CASSLNAGVYGYTF.

The chain combines TRBV7-9 with TRBJ2-1; D gene uncertain. The germline V and J ends were trimmed by 5 bases and 3 bases, with 5 bases remaining between them. The germline CDR1 and CDR2 sequences are SEHNR and FQNEAQ (reference sequence). The CDR3 is 12 amino acids. The CDR3 protein is CASSPFYNEQFF. The DNA of the CDR3 is TGTGCCAGCAGCCCCTTCTACAATGAGCAGTTCTTC.

This clonotype was seen only a few times. The rearrangement links TRBV28 to TRBJ2-7, with a tentative D call TRBD2 (5 bases). Deletions cut 6 bases from V and 2 bases from J, with 20 bases between. This CDR3 comprises 16 residues. From germline, CDR1 is MDHEN and CDR2 SYDVKM. CDR3 nucleotides: TGTGCCAGCAGGTTTACTGGTTTAAGCGGCACCTACGAGCAGTACTTC. Protein: CASRFTGLSGTYEQYF. The variable domain in full, with the rest retrieved from reference TRBV28 and TRBJ2-7, is DVKVTQSSRYLVKRTGEKVFLECVQDMDHENMFWYRQDPGLGLRLIYFSYDVKMKEKGDIPEGYSVSREKKERFSLILESASTNQTSMYLCASRFTGLSGTYEQYFGPGTRLTVT.

J is TRBJ2-3 and V is TRBV5-1; 10 bases fit TRBD2. V shed 4 bases and J 8 bases; nucleotides not matched to a gene: 7. In germline, CDR1 is SGHRS, CDR2 YFSETQ. CDR3 length equals 14 residues. CDR3 in amino acids: CASSPGTSAATQYF. CDR3 DNA: TGCGCCAGCAGCCCCGGGACTAGCGCGGCTACGCAGTATTTT.

V gene TRBV12-3 or TRBV12-4 combines with J gene TRBJ2-5; D might be TRBD1 (6 bases). The V end lost 3 bases, the J end lost 7 bases, and 12 bases lay between the germline ends. The length of the CDR3 is 13 residues. The CDR3 sequence: CASSFTGMGTQYF. The CDR3 region has the DNA TGTGCCAGCAGTTTTACAGGGATGGGGACCCAGTACTTC.